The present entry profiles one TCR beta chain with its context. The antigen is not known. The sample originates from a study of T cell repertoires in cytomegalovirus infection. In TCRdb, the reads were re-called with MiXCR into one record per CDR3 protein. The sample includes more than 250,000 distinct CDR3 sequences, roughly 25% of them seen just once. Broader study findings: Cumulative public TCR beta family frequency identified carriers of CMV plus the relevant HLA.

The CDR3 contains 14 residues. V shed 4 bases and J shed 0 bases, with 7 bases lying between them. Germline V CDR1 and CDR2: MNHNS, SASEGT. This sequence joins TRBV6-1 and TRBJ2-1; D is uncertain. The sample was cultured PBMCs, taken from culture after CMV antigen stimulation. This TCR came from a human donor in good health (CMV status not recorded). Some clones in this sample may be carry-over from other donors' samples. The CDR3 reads CASSGASSYNEQFF. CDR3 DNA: TGTGCCAGCAGTGGAGCGAGCTCCTACAATGAGCAGTTCTTC.